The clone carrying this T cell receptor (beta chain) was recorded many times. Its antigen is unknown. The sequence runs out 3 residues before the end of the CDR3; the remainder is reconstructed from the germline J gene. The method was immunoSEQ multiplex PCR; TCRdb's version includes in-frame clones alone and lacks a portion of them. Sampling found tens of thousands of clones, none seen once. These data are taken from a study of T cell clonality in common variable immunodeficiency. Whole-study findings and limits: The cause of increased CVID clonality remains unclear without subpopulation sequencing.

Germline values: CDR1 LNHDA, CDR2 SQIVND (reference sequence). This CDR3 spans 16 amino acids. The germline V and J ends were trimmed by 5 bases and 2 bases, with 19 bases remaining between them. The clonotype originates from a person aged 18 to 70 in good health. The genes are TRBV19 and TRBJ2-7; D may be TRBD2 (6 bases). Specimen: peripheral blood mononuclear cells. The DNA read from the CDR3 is TGTGCCAGTAGTGAAGGGACTTTCGAGGGTACCTACGAG. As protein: CASSEGTFEGTYE. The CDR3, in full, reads CASSEGTFEGTYEQYF. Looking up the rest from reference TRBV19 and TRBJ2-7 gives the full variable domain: DGGITQSPKYLFRKEGQNVTLSCEQNLNHDAMYWYRQDPGQGLRLIYYSQIVNDFQKGDIAEGYSVSREKKESFPLTVTSAQKNPTAFYLCASSEGTFEGTYEQYFGPGTRLTVT.